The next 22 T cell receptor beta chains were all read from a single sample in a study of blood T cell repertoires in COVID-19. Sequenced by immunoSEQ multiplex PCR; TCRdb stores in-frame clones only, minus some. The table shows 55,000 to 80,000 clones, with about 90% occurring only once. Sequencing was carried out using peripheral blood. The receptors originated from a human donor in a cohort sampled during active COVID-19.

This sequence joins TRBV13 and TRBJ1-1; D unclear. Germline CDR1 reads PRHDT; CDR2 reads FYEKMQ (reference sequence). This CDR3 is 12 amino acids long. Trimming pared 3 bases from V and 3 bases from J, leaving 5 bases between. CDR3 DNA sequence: TGTGCCAGCAGCTTCATAGACACTGAAGCTTTCTTT. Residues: CASSFIDTEAFF.

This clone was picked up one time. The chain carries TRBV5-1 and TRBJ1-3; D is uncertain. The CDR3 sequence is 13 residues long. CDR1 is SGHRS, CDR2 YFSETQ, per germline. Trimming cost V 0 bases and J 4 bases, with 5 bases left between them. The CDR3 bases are TGCGCCAGCAGCTTGGAGAGGGGAAACACCATATATTTT. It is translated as CASSLERGNTIYF.

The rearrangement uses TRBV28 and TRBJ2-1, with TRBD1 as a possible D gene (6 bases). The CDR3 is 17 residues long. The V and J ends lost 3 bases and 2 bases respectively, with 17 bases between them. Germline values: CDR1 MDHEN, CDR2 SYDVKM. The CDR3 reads CASSFPNRVGPYNEQFF. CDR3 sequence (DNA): TGTGCCAGCAGTTTCCCAAACAGGGTAGGTCCCTACAATGAGCAGTTCTTC.

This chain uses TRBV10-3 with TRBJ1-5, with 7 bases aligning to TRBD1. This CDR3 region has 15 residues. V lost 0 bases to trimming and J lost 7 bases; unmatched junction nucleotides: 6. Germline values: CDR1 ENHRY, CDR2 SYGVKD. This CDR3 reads CAISESKTQGQPQHF. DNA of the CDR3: TGTGCCATCAGTGAGTCGAAAACACAGGGGCAGCCCCAGCATTTT.

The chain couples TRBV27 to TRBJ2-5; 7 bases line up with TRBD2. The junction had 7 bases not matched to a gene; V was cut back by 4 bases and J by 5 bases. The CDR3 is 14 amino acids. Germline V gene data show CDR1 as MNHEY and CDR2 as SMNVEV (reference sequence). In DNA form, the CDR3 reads TGTGCCAGCAGTTCGGCGGGAGTAGGGGAGACCCAGTACTTC. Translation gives CASSSAGVGETQYF.

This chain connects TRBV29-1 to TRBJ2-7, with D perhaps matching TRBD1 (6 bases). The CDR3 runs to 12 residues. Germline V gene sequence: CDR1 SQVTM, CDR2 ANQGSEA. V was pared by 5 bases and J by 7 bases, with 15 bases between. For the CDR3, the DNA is TGCAGCGTTCGGGCCATCAGGGGTGAGCAGTACTTC. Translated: CSVRAIRGEQYF.

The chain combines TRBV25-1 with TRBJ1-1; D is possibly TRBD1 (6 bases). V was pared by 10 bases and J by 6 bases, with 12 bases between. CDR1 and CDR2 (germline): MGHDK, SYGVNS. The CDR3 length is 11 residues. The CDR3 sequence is CAIQGAAEAFF. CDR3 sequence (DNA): TGTGCCATACAGGGTGCAGCTGAAGCTTTCTTT.

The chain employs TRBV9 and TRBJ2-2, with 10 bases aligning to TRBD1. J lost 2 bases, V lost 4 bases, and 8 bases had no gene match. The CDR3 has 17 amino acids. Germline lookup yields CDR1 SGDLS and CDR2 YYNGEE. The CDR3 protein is CASSFSRDRGNTGELFF. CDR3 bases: TGTGCCAGCAGCTTTAGTAGGGACAGGGGCAACACCGGGGAGCTGTTTTTT.

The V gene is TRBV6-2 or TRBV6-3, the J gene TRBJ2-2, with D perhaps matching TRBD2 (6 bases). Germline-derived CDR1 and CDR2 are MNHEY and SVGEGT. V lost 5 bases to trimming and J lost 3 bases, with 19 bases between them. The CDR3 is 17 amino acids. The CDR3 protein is CASSRTGTPTHTGELFF. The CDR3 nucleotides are TGTGCCAGCAGTAGGACCGGGACTCCCACCCACACCGGGGAGCTGTTTTTT.

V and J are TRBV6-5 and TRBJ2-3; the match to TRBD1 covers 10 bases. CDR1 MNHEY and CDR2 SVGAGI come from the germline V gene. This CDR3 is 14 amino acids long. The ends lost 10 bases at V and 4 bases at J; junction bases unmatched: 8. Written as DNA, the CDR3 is TGTGCCACCACTTTGGGACAGGGGTCAGATACGCAGTATTTT. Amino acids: CATTLGQGSDTQYF.

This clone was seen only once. The CDR3 DNA sequence: TGTGCCAGCAGCATCTCAGGGGTTGGTTACAATGAGCAGTTCTTC. Protein: CASSISGVGYNEQFF. The chain employs TRBV9 and TRBJ2-1; D is perhaps TRBD1 (6 bases). Germline V gene lookup returns CDR1 SGDLS and CDR2 YYNGEE. There are 15 residues in the CDR3. V was trimmed by 4 bases and J by 4 bases, leaving 15 bases between them.

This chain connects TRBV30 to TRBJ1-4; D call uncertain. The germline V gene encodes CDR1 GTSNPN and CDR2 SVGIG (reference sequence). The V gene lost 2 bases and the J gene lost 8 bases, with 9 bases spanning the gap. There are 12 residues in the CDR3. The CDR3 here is CAWSPSREKLFF. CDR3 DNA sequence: TGTGCCTGGAGTCCGAGCCGGGAAAAACTGTTTTTT.

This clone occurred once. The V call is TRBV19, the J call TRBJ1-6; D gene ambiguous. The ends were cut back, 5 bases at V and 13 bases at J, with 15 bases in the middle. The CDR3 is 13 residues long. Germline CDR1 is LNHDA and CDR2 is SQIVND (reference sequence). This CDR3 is CASSRQFQAPLHF. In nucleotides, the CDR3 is TGTGCCAGTAGTCGGCAGTTTCAGGCCCCCCTCCACTTT.

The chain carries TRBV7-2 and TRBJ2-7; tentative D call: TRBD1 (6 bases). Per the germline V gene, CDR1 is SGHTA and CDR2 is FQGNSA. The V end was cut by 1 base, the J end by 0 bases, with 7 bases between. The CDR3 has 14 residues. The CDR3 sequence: CASSLGTASYEQYF. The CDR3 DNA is TGTGCCAGCAGCTTAGGGACAGCCTCCTACGAGCAGTACTTC.

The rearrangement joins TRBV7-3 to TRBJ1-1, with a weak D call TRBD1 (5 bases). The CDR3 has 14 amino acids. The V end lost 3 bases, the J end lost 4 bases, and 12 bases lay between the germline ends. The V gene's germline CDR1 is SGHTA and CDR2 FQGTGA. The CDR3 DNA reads TGTGCCAGCAGCTTGACCTTCGACAGCACTGAAGCTTTCTTT. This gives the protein CASSLTFDSTEAFF.

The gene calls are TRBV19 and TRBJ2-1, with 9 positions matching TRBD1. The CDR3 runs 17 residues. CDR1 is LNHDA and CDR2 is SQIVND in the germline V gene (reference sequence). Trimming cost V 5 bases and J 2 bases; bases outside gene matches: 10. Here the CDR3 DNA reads TGTGCCAGTAGTCTTGGACAGGGGCCGCGGACCTACAATGAGCAGTTCTTC. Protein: CASSLGQGPRTYNEQFF.

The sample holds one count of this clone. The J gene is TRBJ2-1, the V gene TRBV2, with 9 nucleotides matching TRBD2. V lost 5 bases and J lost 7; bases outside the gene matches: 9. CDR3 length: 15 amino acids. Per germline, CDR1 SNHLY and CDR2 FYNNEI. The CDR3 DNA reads TGTGCCAGCAGTCGTGGAGCGGGGGGAACAAATGAGCAGTTCTTC. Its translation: CASSRGAGGTNEQFF.

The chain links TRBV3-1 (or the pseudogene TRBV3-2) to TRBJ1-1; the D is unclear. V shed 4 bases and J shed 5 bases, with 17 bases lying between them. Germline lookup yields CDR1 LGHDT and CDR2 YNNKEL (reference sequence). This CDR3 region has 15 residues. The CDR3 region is CASSPFKARGTEAFF. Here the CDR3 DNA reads TGTGCCAGCAGCCCATTTAAGGCCAGAGGGACTGAAGCTTTCTTT.

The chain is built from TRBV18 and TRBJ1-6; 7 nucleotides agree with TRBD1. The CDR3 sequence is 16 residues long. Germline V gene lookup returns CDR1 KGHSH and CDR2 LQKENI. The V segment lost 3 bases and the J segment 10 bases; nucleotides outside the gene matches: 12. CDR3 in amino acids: CASSPSPGQSESPLHF. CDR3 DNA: TGTGCCAGCTCACCTTCACCGGGACAGAGTGAGTCACCCCTCCACTTT.

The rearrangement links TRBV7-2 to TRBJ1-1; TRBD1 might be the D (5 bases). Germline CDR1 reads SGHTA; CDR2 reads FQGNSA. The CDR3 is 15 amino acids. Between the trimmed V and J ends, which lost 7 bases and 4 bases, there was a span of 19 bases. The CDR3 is CASTTSGARGTEAFF. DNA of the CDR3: TGTGCCAGCACCACCTCTGGGGCGCGCGGCACTGAAGCTTTCTTT. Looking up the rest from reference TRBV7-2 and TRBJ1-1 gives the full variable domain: GAGVSQSPSNKVTEKGKDVELRCDPISGHTALYWYRQSLGQGLEFLIYFQGNSAPDKSGLPSDRFSAERTGGSVSTLTIQRTQQEDSAVYLCASTTSGARGTEAFFGQGTRLTVV.

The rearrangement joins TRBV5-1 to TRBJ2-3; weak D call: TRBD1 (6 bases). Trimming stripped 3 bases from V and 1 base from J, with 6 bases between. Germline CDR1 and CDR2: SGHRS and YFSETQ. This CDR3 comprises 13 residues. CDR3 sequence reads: CASSSGGTDTQYF. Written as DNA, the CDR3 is TGCGCCAGCAGCTCAGGGGGCACAGATACGCAGTATTTT.

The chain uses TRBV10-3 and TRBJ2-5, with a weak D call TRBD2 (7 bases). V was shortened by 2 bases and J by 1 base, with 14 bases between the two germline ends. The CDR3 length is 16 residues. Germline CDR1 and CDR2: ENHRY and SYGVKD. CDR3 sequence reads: CAISETQRDIQETQYF. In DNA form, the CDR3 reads TGTGCCATCAGTGAGACCCAGCGGGACATCCAAGAGACCCAGTACTTC.